This record looks at one TCR beta chain sequence and its context. Its antigen is not known. This entry belongs to a study of CD8+ T cells in alopecia areata. In the study overall: Twice daily, treated patients received 5 to 10 mg of oral tofacitinib.

The CDR3 extends over 14 amino acids. Germline CDR1 is LNHNV and CDR2 is YYDKDF (reference sequence). Trimming cost V 5 bases and J 4 bases; bases outside gene matches: 3. Sample treatment: oral pan-JAK inhibitor, 5-10 mg twice daily. Once RNA had been extracted, it was reverse transcribed into cDNA to act as the sequencing template. The data were produced by immunoSEQ multiplex PCR, yet TCRdb's version contains in-frame clones alone and is incomplete. The table lists some 190,000 clones, approximately 72% of them singletons. The study, taken as a whole, reports: During tofacitinib treatment, many expanded lesional clones remained in scalp and blood.

The V call is TRBV15, the J call TRBJ2-1; 9 positions match TRBD2. This specimen consisted of CD4+ T cells sorted from blood, obtained at week 44, from a patient treated with tofacitinib. This clonotype was sampled from a human donor with alopecia areata. DNA of the CDR3: TGTGCCACCAGCCGCGGGGGGGCTTACAATGAGCAGTTCTTC. Amino acid sequence: CATSRGGAYNEQFF.